This TCR beta chain derives from a study of blood T cells in healthy people across ages. This clonotype appeared a few times. Then a second PCR, running about 7 to 11 cycles, was carried out with a sample-barcoded 5' primer and a J-beta primer mix. TCRdb used MiXCR to reprocess the 5' RACE reads, holding one entry per CDR3 protein. The sample shows 1.4 million or so distinct CDR3 sequences, 35% to 45% of them seen only once. The receptor comes from a woman younger than 35 in good health. Sequences were obtained from blood.

As DNA, the CDR3 is TGTGCCAGCTCAACCGCGCCCGTGCACACCGGGGAGCTGTTTTTT. Protein sequence: CASSTAPVHTGELFF. The chain is built from TRBV27 and TRBJ2-2; no clear D gene. Germline assignment: CDR1 MNHEY and CDR2 SMNVEV (reference sequence). This CDR3 is built from 15 residues. V was trimmed by 8 bases and J by 3 bases, leaving 16 bases between them.